One and the same sample provided the 14 T cell receptor beta chains below, sequenced in a study of response to subunit inactivated influenza vaccine. TCRdb used MiXCR to reprocess the RT-PCR reads, holding one entry per CDR3 protein. Of 450,000 to 700,000 distinct CDR3 sequences listed, approximately 14% are singletons. Sequenced material: PBMCs from blood, taken about 11 days after vaccination. The receptor source for this set is a man over 45 who received an inactivated influenza vaccine.

This clonotype was seen many times. The chain combines TRBV20-1 with TRBJ2-3; D perhaps matches TRBD2 (6 bases). The germline CDR1 and CDR2 sequences are DFQATT and SNEGSKA (reference sequence). CDR3 length: 12 amino acids. V was cut by 5 bases and J by 4 bases, with 10 bases left in between. CDR3 sequence: CSASIAADTQYF. The CDR3 bases are TGCAGTGCTTCTATAGCGGCAGATACGCAGTATTTT.

This clonotype has a handful of counts. The J gene is TRBJ2-5, the V gene TRBV11-2; D not resolved. Trimming shortened V by 2 bases and J by 3 bases, and 7 bases separated the two germline ends. CDR1 and CDR2 (germline): SGHAT, FQNNGV. This CDR3 region has 13 residues. Here the CDR3 DNA reads TGTGCCAGCAGCTTAAGGACGGAAGAGACCCAGTACTTC. Residues: CASSLRTEETQYF.

The chain links TRBV5-6 to TRBJ2-1, with D tentatively TRBD1 (6 bases). CDR3 length: 15 amino acids. Looked up from germline, CDR1 is SGHDT and CDR2 is YYEEEE. The V end lost 0 bases, the J end lost 2 bases, and 9 bases lay between the germline ends. The CDR3 region is CASSLGGRTYNEQFF. In DNA, the CDR3 is TGTGCCAGCAGCTTGGGGGGGCGCACCTACAATGAGCAGTTCTTC. Full variable domain (remainder filled in from reference TRBV5-6 and TRBJ2-1): DAGVTQSPTHLIKTRGQQVTLRCSPKSGHDTVSWYQQALGQGPQFIFQYYEEEERQRGNFPDRFSGHQFPNYSSELNVNALLLGDSALYLCASSLGGRTYNEQFFGPGTRLTVL.

This clonotype appeared many times. The rearrangement joins TRBV12-3 or TRBV12-4 to TRBJ1-6, with D possibly matching TRBD1 (5 bases). This CDR3 has 13 amino acids. The V gene lost 6 bases and the J gene lost 7 bases, with 10 bases spanning the gap. The CDR3 DNA follows: TGTGCCAGCAGGAACCGACAGAATTCACCCCTCCACTTT. Protein product: CASRNRQNSPLHF.

Only a few counts were recorded for this clonotype. The chain is built from TRBV4-1 and TRBJ2-7; the match to TRBD1 covers 7 bases. The germline gives CDR1 MGHRA, CDR2 YSYEKL. Trimming removed 3 bases from V and 0 bases from J; junction bases left unmatched: 8. This CDR3 comprises 16 residues. The CDR3 DNA reads TGCGCCAGCAGCCAGCACGGACAGGCTAGCTCCTACGAGCAGTACTTC. Its translation is CASSQHGQASSYEQYF.

This clonotype was seen a few times. CDR3 bases: TGTGCCAGCAGTGACGTAGGACAGGGGTTTACAGATACGCAGTATTTT. Its translation: CASSDVGQGFTDTQYF. The rearrangement uses TRBV2 and TRBJ2-3, with TRBD1 matching 9 bases. V was pared by 3 bases and J by 3 bases, with 7 bases of the junction left unmatched. The CDR3 has 16 residues. Germline V CDR1 and CDR2: SNHLY, FYNNEI.

The V and J genes are TRBV20-1 and TRBJ2-1; TRBD2 might be the D (6 bases). This CDR3 has 15 amino acids. Germline CDR1 DFQATT, CDR2 SNEGSKA (reference sequence). Trimming took off 3 bases at V and 5 bases at J, with 17 bases between the two ends. CDR3 DNA: TGCAGTGCTAGTAGGGCAATAGGAGGGAACAATGAGCAGTTCTTC. Its protein product is CSASRAIGGNNEQFF.

This clonotype was counted between two and nine times. This sequence joins TRBV5-1 and TRBJ2-3; a weak D match, TRBD2 (6 bases). Germline values: CDR1 SGHRS, CDR2 YFSETQ. This CDR3 region has 13 residues. The V and J ends lost 3 bases and 5 bases respectively, with 10 bases between them. The CDR3 protein is CASSSAGQDTQYF. The CDR3 nucleotides read TGCGCCAGCAGCTCGGCGGGGCAAGATACGCAGTATTTT.

A few counts support this clonotype. This chain links TRBV18 with TRBJ1-1; the match to TRBD1 covers 7 bases. Trimming removed 5 bases from V and 0 bases from J; junction bases left unmatched: 6. The CDR3 is 15 residues long. The germline V gene has CDR1 KGHSH and CDR2 LQKENI. CDR3 DNA sequence: TGTGCCAGCTCAATGAAGACAGGGATGAACACTGAAGCTTTCTTT. This translates into CASSMKTGMNTEAFF.

This clonotype was observed a few times. The genes are TRBV25-1 and TRBJ1-1, with D tentatively TRBD1 (5 bases). V lost 1 base and J lost 4, with 13 bases in between. Germline CDR1 MGHDK, CDR2 SYGVNS. This CDR3 comprises 15 residues. The DNA of the CDR3 is TGTGCCAGCAGTGAATCAGGACCTAGGGGCACTGAAGCTTTCTTT. Amino acid sequence: CASSESGPRGTEAFF. The complete variable domain, with remaining parts taken from reference TRBV25-1 and TRBJ1-1, reads EADIYQTPRYLVIGTGKKITLECSQTMGHDKMYWYQQDPGMELHLIHYSYGVNSTEKGDLSSESTVSRIRTEHFPLTLESARPSHTSQYLCASSESGPRGTEAFFGQGTRLTVV.

The chain carries TRBV29-1 and TRBJ2-5; perhaps TRBD1 as D (7 bases). The CDR3 extends over 16 amino acids. V lost 8 bases, J lost 1 base, and 23 bases lay in between. Germline V gives CDR1 SQVTM, CDR2 ANQGSEA. Written as DNA, the CDR3 is TGCAGCACTGGAGGGTCTTTGGACAGGACCCAAGAGACCCAGTACTTC. Amino acids: CSTGGSLDRTQETQYF.

This clonotype was found a few times. V gene TRBV27 combines with J gene TRBJ1-2; weak D call: TRBD1 (6 bases). Per germline, CDR1 MNHEY and CDR2 SMNVEV (reference sequence). The CDR3 extends over 13 amino acids. V shed 3 bases and J shed 5 bases, with 10 bases lying between them. CDR3 protein: CASSFDRSYGYTF. The CDR3 nucleotides read TGTGCCAGCAGTTTTGACAGGTCATATGGCTACACCTTC.

Turning to this clonotype: A much larger clonotype is one base distant, so this may be a read error. CDR3 region: CSVAGQLTYEQYF. Here the CDR3 DNA reads TGCAGCGTTGCGGGTCAGTTAACCTACGAGCAGTACTTC. The chain carries TRBV29-1 and TRBJ2-7; D is unresolved. This CDR3 has 13 residues. The germline V and J ends were trimmed by 4 bases and 2 bases, with 12 bases remaining between them. CDR1 and CDR2 from the germline V gene are SQVTM and ANQGSEA.

The chain is built from TRBV12-3 or TRBV12-4 and TRBJ2-3; D is possibly TRBD2 (6 bases). The germline V and J ends were trimmed by 3 bases and 5 bases, with 15 bases remaining between them. The CDR3 is 15 residues long. The CDR3 reads CASSFLSGGRDTQYF. The CDR3 bases are TGTGCCAGCAGTTTTTTGTCCGGGGGTAGAGATACGCAGTATTTT.